This is a list of T cell receptor beta chains from one sample in a study of regulatory T cells in long-lasting Graves disease. TCRdb called the multiplex PCR reads again in MiXCR, with one record for every CDR3 protein. This sample carries roughly 260,000 distinct CDR3 sequences, under 20% of them seen once, and the ten largest clones take less than 15%. The data also belong to a second study, concerning T cells in Graves' hyperthyroidism and ophthalmopathy.

The sequenced sample was peripheral blood mononuclear cells (PBMCs), obtained at new diagnosis, from a patient treated with antithyroid drugs. The receptors were gathered from a young woman with Graves disease. Each CDR3 is given with its conserved first and last residue. D genes are given only for firm matches. Clone size is stated in some rows and not others, as once, few, many or a class when expanded.

J gene | D gene | clone size | V gene | CDR3 protein | CDR3 DNA
TRBJ2-1 | . | . | TRBV25-1 | CASSEFTGFQDEQFF | TGTGCTAGCAGTGAATTCACCGGTTTTCAGGATGAGCAGTTCTTC
TRBJ2-5 | . | . | TRBV5-1 | CASSLAAGKETQYF | TGCGCCAGCAGCTTGGCGGCCGGCAAAGAGACCCAGTACTTC
TRBJ1-4 | TRBD1 | . | TRBV19 | CASKVMGQGNRKLFF | TGTGCCAGTAAGGTGATGGGACAGGGAAATCGAAAACTGTTTTTT
TRBJ2-6 | TRBD1 | few | TRBV3-1 | CASSQVRGTGPSSGANVLTF | TGTGCCAGCAGCCAAGTGAGGGGGACAGGGCCTAGCTCTGGGGCCAACGTCCTGACTTTC
TRBJ2-5 | TRBD2 | . | TRBV5-1 | CASSPTSSGGGETQYF | TGCGCCAGCAGCCCAACCTCTAGCGGGGGTGGTGAGACCCAGTACTTC
TRBJ1-1 | . | many | TRBV2 | CASSGRYTEAFF | TGTGCCAGCAGTGGGAGGTACACTGAAGCTTTCTTT
TRBJ1-2 | TRBD1 | many | TRBV9 | CASSVDVEGAYGYTF | TGTGCCAGCAGCGTAGATGTTGAGGGGGCCTATGGCTACACCTTC
TRBJ2-1 | TRBD2 | . | TRBV13 | CASRKAGGKSNEQFF | TGTGCCAGCAGAAAAGCGGGGGGCAAATCCAATGAGCAGTTCTTC
TRBJ1-5 | TRBD1 | many | TRBV18 | CASSATGADQPQHF | TGTGCCAGCTCAGCAACAGGGGCCGATCAGCCCCAGCATTTT
TRBJ2-2 | . | . | TRBV9 | CASSVVDLGTGELFF | TGTGCCAGCAGCGTAGTCGATCTGGGGACCGGGGAGCTGTTTTTT
TRBJ1-1 | TRBD1 | . | TRBV5-5 | CASSLRSTGQNTEAFF | TGTGCCAGCAGCTTACGATCGACAGGGCAGAACACTGAAGCTTTCTTT
TRBJ1-2 | . | many | TRBV29-1 | CSTGPSEPGYTF | TGCAGCACGGGCCCCTCGGAACCTGGCTACACCTTC
TRBJ1-2 | . | many | TRBV20-1 | CSARGPRDYGYTF | TGCAGTGCTAGGGGACCGCGTGACTATGGCTACACCTTC
TRBJ2-7 | TRBD1 | . | TRBV6-4 | CASSATGNSYEQYF | TGTGCCAGCAGTGCGACAGGGAACTCCTACGAGCAGTACTTC
TRBJ2-1 | . | many | TRBV20-1 | CSAIANSQTSYNEQFF | TGCAGTGCCATAGCGAACAGCCAAACATCCTACAATGAGCAGTTCTTC
TRBJ1-6 | . | many | TRBV7-9 | CASSYGQLNSPLHF | TGTGCCAGCAGTTACGGACAGCTTAATTCACCCCTCCACTTT
TRBJ1-5 | TRBD1 | many | TRBV7-9 | CASSGTGDQPQHF | TGTGCCAGCAGCGGGACAGGGGATCAGCCCCAGCATTTT
TRBJ2-7 | . | many | TRBV20-1 | CSAQNRQGWGSYEQYF | TGCAGTGCTCAGAATCGGCAGGGGTGGGGCTCCTACGAGCAGTACTTC
TRBJ2-5 | . | . | TRBV11-2 | CASSGPGQRVGQETQYF | TGTGCCAGCAGCGGACCGGGACAAAGGGTAGGACAAGAGACCCAGTACTTC
TRBJ2-7 | . | many | TRBV20-1 | CSARGLRSYEQYF | TGCAGTGCTAGAGGTTTGCGCTCCTACGAGCAGTACTTC
TRBJ2-5 | TRBD1 | many | TRBV11-2 | CASSSPTGYQETQYF | TGTGCCAGCAGCTCTCCGACAGGGTACCAAGAGACCCAGTACTTC
TRBJ2-7 | TRBD2 | many | TRBV12-3/TRBV12-4 | CASSPRGGTTYEQYF | TGTGCCAGCAGTCCACGCGGGGGGACTACCTACGAGCAGTACTTC
TRBJ2-5 | . | many | TRBV11-2 | CASSLFAGTSQETQYF | TGTGCCAGCAGCTTATTTGCGGGGACCTCCCAAGAGACCCAGTACTTC
TRBJ2-1 | . | many | TRBV20-1 | CSARDFIFGGSGNEQFF | TGCAGTGCTAGAGATTTTATTTTTGGGGGGTCGGGCAATGAGCAGTTCTTC
TRBJ2-3 | . | few | TRBV24-1 | CATSDSGGRADTQYF | TGTGCCACCAGTGATTCCGGGGGTCGAGCAGATACGCAGTATTTT
TRBJ2-1 | . | many | TRBV7-2 | CASNAGGYNEQFF | TGTGCCAGCAACGCGGGCGGATACAATGAGCAGTTCTTC
TRBJ1-4 | TRBD1 | . | TRBV19 | CASTYRQGVPQKLFF | TGTGCCAGCACTTATAGACAGGGCGTACCCCAAAAACTGTTTTTT
TRBJ2-1 | . | many | TRBV2 | CASSLVAEQFF | TGTGCCAGCAGTTTAGTAGCTGAGCAGTTCTTC
TRBJ2-1 | . | many | TRBV20-1 | CSASAGTGGYNEQFF | TGCAGTGCTAGCGCCGGGACTGGAGGGTACAATGAGCAGTTCTTC
TRBJ1-1 | . | many | TRBV6-2/TRBV6-3 | CASSYFRMNTEAFF | TGTGCCAGCAGTTACTTCAGAATGAACACTGAAGCTTTCTTT
TRBJ2-5 | . | many | TRBV9 | CASSVAGDQETQYF | TGTGCCAGCAGCGTAGCCGGGGACCAAGAGACCCAGTACTTC
TRBJ2-3 | TRBD2 | many | TRBV29-1 | CSGTSGIMDTQYF | TGCAGCGGAACTAGCGGGATAATGGATACGCAGTATTTT
TRBJ1-2 | TRBD1 | many | TRBV3-1 | CASSARDRVYGYTF | TGTGCCAGCAGCGCCCGGGACAGGGTCTATGGCTACACCTTC
TRBJ2-5 | . | many | TRBV20-1 | CSAKTSGASQETQYF | TGCAGTGCTAAAACCTCGGGGGCCTCCCAAGAGACCCAGTACTTC
TRBJ1-2 | . | many | TRBV6-1 | CASSVDSGYTF | TGTGCCAGCAGTGTGGACAGTGGCTACACCTTC
TRBJ1-6 | TRBD1 | few | TRBV7-2 | CASSLLMGQGDSPLHF | TGTGCCAGCAGCCTACTAATGGGACAGGGGGATTCACCCCTCCACTTT
TRBJ2-3 | TRBD2 | . | TRBV20-1 | CSAISGGVILDTQYF | TGCAGTGCTATTAGCGGGGGGGTGATATTAGATACGCAGTATTTT
TRBJ1-1 | TRBD1 | few | TRBV7-8 | CASSRLPPRGLDTEAFF | TGTGCCAGCAGCCGCTTACCTCCGAGGGGGCTTGACACTGAAGCTTTCTTT
TRBJ2-7 | . | . | TRBV12-3/TRBV12-4 | CASSPYGAGISYEQYF | TGTGCCAGCAGTCCTTATGGGGCAGGGATTTCCTACGAGCAGTACTTC
TRBJ1-1 | TRBD1 | many | TRBV20-1 | CSASGGQDRGAFF | TGCAGTGCTAGCGGGGGACAGGATCGCGGAGCTTTCTTT
TRBJ2-3 | . | . | TRBV7-3 | CASSLQDTQYF | TGTGCCAGCAGCCTACAAGATACGCAGTATTTT
TRBJ1-3 | . | . | TRBV19 | CASSTHRPTDGNTIYF | TGTGCCAGTAGTACCCACCGCCCGACAGATGGAAACACCATATATTTT
TRBJ2-1 | TRBD2 | once | TRBV2 | CASSERASGIAYNEQFF | TGTGCCAGCAGTGAAAGGGCTAGCGGGATTGCCTACAATGAGCAGTTCTTC
TRBJ2-2 | TRBD2 | . | TRBV20-1 | CSARRGGGPGELFF | TGCAGTGCTAGACGGGGGGGGGGCCCCGGGGAGCTGTTTTTT
TRBJ1-4 | . | many | TRBV20-1 | CSARRWANEKLFF | TGCAGTGCTAGGAGGTGGGCTAATGAAAAACTGTTTTTT
TRBJ2-5 | . | many | TRBV29-1 | CSGGGGTETQYF | TGCAGCGGGGGTGGGGGTACGGAGACCCAGTACTTC
TRBJ1-1 | TRBD1 | many | TRBV20-1 | CSAGPQGAEGAFF | TGCAGTGCTGGGCCACAGGGGGCCGAGGGAGCTTTCTTT
TRBJ1-3 | TRBD1 | many | TRBV20-1 | CSASLLTGAGNTIYF | TGCAGTGCTTCCCTTCTGACAGGGGCAGGAAACACCATATATTTT
TRBJ2-7 | TRBD2 | . | TRBV20-1 | CSAGLAEPYEQYF | TGCAGTGCTGGACTAGCGGAACCCTACGAGCAGTACTTC
TRBJ2-7 | . | . | TRBV7-2 | CASSLEAWGALNEQYF | TGTGCCAGCAGCTTAGAGGCGTGGGGGGCGCTTAACGAGCAGTACTTC
TRBJ1-1 | . | . | TRBV4-1 | CASSQAEGRRPEAFF | TGCGCCAGCAGCCAAGCGGAAGGGAGGCGCCCTGAAGCTTTCTTT
TRBJ1-1 | . | many | TRBV7-9 | CASRPDGGTEAFF | TGTGCCAGCCGCCCGGATGGGGGCACTGAAGCTTTCTTT
TRBJ1-6 | . | . | TRBV2 | CASSPTAYNSPLHF | TGTGCCAGCAGCCCGACCGCTTATAATTCACCCCTCCACTTT
TRBJ1-2 | . | many | TRBV6-5 | CASSYGGYGYTF | TGTGCCAGCAGTTACGGGGGTTATGGCTACACCTTC
TRBJ2-1 | . | . | TRBV10-3 | CAISALTETRGEQFF | TGTGCCATCAGTGCCTTGACAGAGACGAGGGGTGAGCAGTTCTTC
TRBJ1-3 | . | . | TRBV5-5 | CASRWDMAGNIIYF | TGTGCCAGCAGGTGGGACATGGCGGGAAACATCATATATTTT
TRBJ1-2 | . | many | TRBV20-1 | CSASAGKPSSNGYTF | TGCAGTGCTAGCGCGGGAAAGCCGTCCTCCAATGGCTACACCTTC
TRBJ1-5 | . | many | TRBV11-2 | CASSSLSGHRQPQHF | TGTGCCAGCAGCTCCCTCTCGGGCCACCGTCAGCCCCAGCATTTT
TRBJ1-2 | . | many | TRBV10-3 | CAISGFIEAHYGYTF | TGTGCCATCAGTGGTTTTATCGAGGCCCACTATGGCTACACCTTC